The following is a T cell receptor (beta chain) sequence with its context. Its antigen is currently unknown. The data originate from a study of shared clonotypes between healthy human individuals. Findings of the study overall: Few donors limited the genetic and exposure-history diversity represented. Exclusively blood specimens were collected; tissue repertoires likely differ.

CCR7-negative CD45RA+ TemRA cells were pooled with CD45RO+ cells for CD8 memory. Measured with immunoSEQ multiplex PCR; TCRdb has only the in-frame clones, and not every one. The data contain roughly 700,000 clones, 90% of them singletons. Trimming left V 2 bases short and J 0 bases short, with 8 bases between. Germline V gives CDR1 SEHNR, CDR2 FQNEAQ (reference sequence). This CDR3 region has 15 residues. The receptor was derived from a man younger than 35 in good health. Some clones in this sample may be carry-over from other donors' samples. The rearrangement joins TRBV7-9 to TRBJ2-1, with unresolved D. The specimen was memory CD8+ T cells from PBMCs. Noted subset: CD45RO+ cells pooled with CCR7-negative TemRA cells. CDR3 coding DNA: TGTGCCAGCAGCTTATATATGAGCTCCTACAATGAGCAGTTCTTC. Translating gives CASSLYMSSYNEQFF.